Each of the 8 T cell receptor beta chains below was sequenced from the same sample in a study of T cells after yellow fever vaccination. One entry per CDR3 protein results from TCRdb running MiXCR on the 5' RACE reads. Of under 50,000 distinct CDR3 sequences listed, 5% to 7% are singletons. The input for sequencing was PBMCs, either bulk or a sorted T-cell subset (CD4+, CD8+, memory, or dextramer-sorted; not recorded which), taken 45 days after the yellow fever booster vaccination. Receptors originate from a man aged 25 to 45 who received the YFV17D yellow fever vaccine.

The J gene is TRBJ1-5, the V gene TRBV12-3 or TRBV12-4, with D hard to call. Trimming removed 3 bases at V and 8 bases at J, with 8 bases between. The CDR3 loop spans 12 amino acids. CDR3 in DNA: TGTGCCAGCAGTTTTTTTGTTAAGCCCCAGCATTTT. Its translation: CASSFFVKPQHF.

This clonotype is a singleton in its sample. A much larger clone differs from this one at a single base, so this may be a read error. The chain couples TRBV3-1 to TRBJ2-1, with D possibly being TRBD2 (5 bases). The CDR3 contains 13 residues. Germline assignment: CDR1 LGHDT and CDR2 YNNKEL (reference sequence). The V end was cut by 2 bases, the J end by 15 bases, with 17 bases between. The CDR3 protein is CASSQNPAAGGFF. CDR3 sequence (DNA): TGTGCCAGCAGCCAAAACCCAGCGGCTGGTGGGTTCTTC.

The sample holds many counts of this clonotype. The CDR3 DNA reads as TGTGCCACCAGCAGAGTCAGCATGAACACTGAAGCTTTCTTT. The encoded protein is CATSRVSMNTEAFF. This chain links TRBV15 with TRBJ1-1; D unresolved. Germline V gene data show CDR1 as LNHNV and CDR2 as YYDKDF (reference sequence). The CDR3 consists of 14 residues. The ends were cut back, 1 base at V and 0 bases at J, with 6 bases in the middle.

This clonotype occurred many times. The chain carries TRBV7-2 and TRBJ2-3; maybe TRBD2 (7 bases). The CDR3 length is 15 residues. Germline CDR1 and CDR2: SGHTA and FQGNSA. V was shortened by 5 bases and J by 2 bases, with 14 bases between the two germline ends. CDR3 protein: CASSPMGGPTDTQYF. The CDR3 bases are TGTGCCAGCAGCCCCATGGGGGGGCCCACAGATACGCAGTATTTT.

This chain joins TRBV4-2 and TRBJ2-1, with 13 bases that match TRBD2. CDR1 LGHNA and CDR2 YNFKEQ come from the germline V gene. The CDR3 extends over 16 amino acids. The J segment lost 7 bases and the V segment lost 1 base, leaving 4 bases of the junction unmatched. The CDR3 loop is CASSQALGLAGNEQFF. The DNA for the CDR3 is TGTGCCAGCAGCCAAGCCCTGGGACTAGCGGGGAATGAGCAGTTCTTC.

Many counts were recorded for this clonotype. The rearrangement uses TRBV18 and TRBJ2-1; 9 nucleotides line up with TRBD2. The CDR3 spans 15 residues. The V segment lost 0 bases and the J segment 4 bases; nucleotides outside the gene matches: 1. CDR1 KGHSH and CDR2 LQKENI come from the germline V gene. The CDR3 spells CASSPPSGRYNEQFF. CDR3 sequence (DNA): TGTGCCAGCTCACCACCTAGCGGGAGATACAATGAGCAGTTCTTC.

V and J are TRBV5-1 and TRBJ1-1; 7 bases fit TRBD1. Unmatched junction bases numbered 3, after V lost 0 bases and J lost 1 base. The germline gives CDR1 SGHRS, CDR2 YFSETQ. CDR3 length equals 15 residues. The DNA for the CDR3 is TGCGCCAGCAGCTTGGGGCAGGGGGAGAACACTGAAGCTTTCTTT. The encoded protein is CASSLGQGENTEAFF.

This clonotype was counted many times. The rearrangement uses TRBV4-3 and TRBJ1-1; D gene unclear. Germline V lookup: CDR1 LGHNA, CDR2 YSLEER. The CDR3 has 14 residues. V lost 0 bases, J lost 5 bases, and 10 bases lay in between. CDR3: CASSQDSAGTEAFF. CDR3 sequence (DNA): TGCGCCAGCAGCCAAGATTCTGCCGGGACTGAAGCTTTCTTT.